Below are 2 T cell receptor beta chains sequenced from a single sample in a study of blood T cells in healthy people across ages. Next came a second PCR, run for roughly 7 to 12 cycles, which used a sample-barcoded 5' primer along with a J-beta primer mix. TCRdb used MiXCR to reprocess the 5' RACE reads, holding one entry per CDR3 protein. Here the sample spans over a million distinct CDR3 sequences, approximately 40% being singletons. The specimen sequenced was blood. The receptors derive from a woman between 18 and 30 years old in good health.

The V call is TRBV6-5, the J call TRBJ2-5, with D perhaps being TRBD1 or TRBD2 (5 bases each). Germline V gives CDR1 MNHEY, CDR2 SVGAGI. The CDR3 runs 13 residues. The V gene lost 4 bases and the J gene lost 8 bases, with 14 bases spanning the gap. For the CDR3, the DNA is TGTGCCAGCAGTTTGGGGGATCAAGGAACCCAGTACTTC. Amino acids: CASSLGDQGTQYF.

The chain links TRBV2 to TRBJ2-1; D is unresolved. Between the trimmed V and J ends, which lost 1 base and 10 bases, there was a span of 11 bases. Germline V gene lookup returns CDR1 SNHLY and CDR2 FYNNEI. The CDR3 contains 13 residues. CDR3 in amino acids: CASSEGRSWEQFF. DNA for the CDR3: TGTGCCAGCAGTGAAGGACGAAGTTGGGAGCAGTTCTTC. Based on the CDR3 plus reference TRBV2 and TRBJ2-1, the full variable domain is EPEVTQTPSHQVTQMGQEVILRCVPISNHLYFYWYRQILGQKVEFLVSFYNNEISEKSEIFDDQFSVERPDGSNFTLKIRSTKLEDSAMYFCASSEGRSWEQFFGPGTRLTVL.